These 16 T cell receptor beta chains originate from one sample sequenced in a study of blood T cell repertoires in COVID-19. The table came from immunoSEQ multiplex PCR; TCRdb's copy has only in-frame clones and leaves some out. The sample lists around 300,000 clones, around 90% occurring once. Sequencing was performed on peripheral blood. The source is a man between 18 and 29 years old with active or convalescent COVID-19.

This sequence joins TRBV7-2 and TRBJ2-2; D may be TRBD2 (5 bases). Trimming cost V 0 bases and J 1 base, with 12 bases left between them. Germline-derived CDR1 and CDR2 are SGHTA and FQGNSA. There are 17 residues in the CDR3. DNA of the CDR3: TGTGCCAGCAGCTTAGCGCACTGGACTCTGAACACCGGGGAGCTGTTTTTT. Translation gives CASSLAHWTLNTGELFF.

As for this clone: This sample includes further DNA sequences coding for the same CDR3. The CDR3 nucleotides are TGTGCCAGCAGCCCGGGGACAGCTTATGGCTACACCTTC. It specifies CASSPGTAYGYTF. The rearrangement uses TRBV7-3 and TRBJ1-2, with 7 bases identical to TRBD1. The CDR3 runs 13 residues. The V segment lost 5 bases and the J segment 5 bases; nucleotides outside the gene matches: 5. In germline, CDR1 is SGHTA, CDR2 FQGTGA.

CDR3 DNA sequence: TGTGCCAGCAGTACGGGGGGCTCTGGAAACACCATATATTTT. Encoded protein: CASSTGGSGNTIYF. The gene calls are TRBV2 and TRBJ1-3, with D possibly TRBD1 on 5 matching bases. Trimming took 5 bases from V and 0 from J, leaving 8 bases between them. The CDR3 extends over 14 amino acids. From germline, CDR1 is SNHLY and CDR2 FYNNEI.

J is TRBJ2-3 and V is TRBV9; the match to TRBD2 covers 10 bases. CDR1 and CDR2 (germline): SGDLS, YYNGEE. With 3 bases clipped from V and 0 bases from J, the junction kept 7 bases outside the gene matches. This CDR3 spans 17 amino acids. CDR3 sequence: CASSANIAGGSTDTQYF. The CDR3 nucleotides are TGTGCCAGCAGCGCTAATATAGCGGGGGGTAGCACAGATACGCAGTATTTT.

The V gene is TRBV6-5, the J gene TRBJ2-7; a weak D match, TRBD2 (7 bases). Germline V gives CDR1 MNHEY, CDR2 SVGAGI. The CDR3 has 15 amino acids. The DNA for the CDR3 is TGTGCAACCCAGGGATGGGGGGGGGCGTCCTACGAGCAGTACTTC. Translating gives CATQGWGGASYEQYF.

This clone was found a few times. The chain uses TRBV11-3 and TRBJ2-1; 11 nucleotides agree with TRBD2. From germline, CDR1 is SGHNT and CDR2 YENEEA. This CDR3 comprises 19 residues. Trimming cost V 0 bases and J 1 base; bases outside gene matches: 8. The CDR3 DNA reads TGTGCCAGCAGCTTAGAACCTCTAGCGGGGGGATTTTCCTACAATGAGCAGTTCTTC. Translated: CASSLEPLAGGFSYNEQFF.

Written as DNA, the CDR3 is TGTGCCAGCAGCGTAGGAGTGGGGGGGCTGTATGAGCAGTTCTTC. This translates into CASSVGVGGLYEQFF. V usage is TRBV9 and J usage is TRBJ2-1, with a tentative D call TRBD2 (7 bases). The CDR3 extends over 15 amino acids. Trimming shortened V by 0 bases and J by 8 bases, and 15 bases separated the two germline ends. The germline V gene has CDR1 SGDLS and CDR2 YYNGEE.

The chain carries TRBV11-3 and TRBJ2-7; TRBD1 aligns across 8 bases. Germline assignment: CDR1 SGHNT and CDR2 YENEEA. CDR3 length: 13 residues. V lost 5 bases to trimming and J lost 3 bases; unmatched junction nucleotides: 3. CDR3 residues: CASSPGQGYEQYF. The CDR3 DNA is TGTGCCAGCAGCCCCGGACAGGGCTACGAGCAGTACTTC. Full variable domain (outside the CDR3, taken from reference TRBV11-3 and TRBJ2-7): EAGVVQSPRYKIIEKKQPVAFWCNPISGHNTLYWYLQNLGQGPELLIRYENEEAVDDSQLPKDRFSAERLKGVDSTLKIQPAELGDSAVYLCASSPGQGYEQYFGPGTRLTVT.

This CDR3 is CASSLFSGSLYSPLHF. The CDR3 coding sequence is TGTGCCAGCAGCTTGTTCTCGGGAAGCTTGTATTCACCCCTCCACTTT. J is TRBJ1-6 and V is TRBV5-8; D call uncertain. The V gene's germline CDR1 is SGHTS and CDR2 YDEGEE. V was trimmed by 1 base and J by 8 bases, leaving 16 bases between them. The length of the CDR3 is 16 residues.

The chain carries TRBV6-2 or TRBV6-3 and TRBJ2-7, with D uncertain. The V end was cut by 5 bases, the J end by 0 bases, with 8 bases between. The CDR3 length is 13 residues. Germline V gene sequence: CDR1 MNHEY, CDR2 SVGEGT. DNA of the CDR3: TGTGCCAGCAGTCCCTCCAGCTCCTACGAGCAGTACTTC. Amino acid sequence: CASSPSSSYEQYF.

The rearrangement joins TRBV7-9 to TRBJ2-7; 16 nucleotides match TRBD2. The CDR3 runs to 19 residues. Germline CDR1 reads SEHNR; CDR2 reads FQNEAQ (reference sequence). Unmatched junction bases numbered 13, after V lost 4 bases and J lost 4 bases. Here the CDR3 DNA reads TGTGCCAGCAGCTCCCTCGGGACTAGCGGGGGGGCGGTGCAATACGAGCAGTACTTC. As protein: CASSSLGTSGGAVQYEQYF.

The gene calls are TRBV6-6 and TRBJ1-6, with TRBD1 matching over 7 bases. CDR3 length equals 16 residues. Per the germline V gene, CDR1 is MNHNY and CDR2 is SVGAGI (reference sequence). Trimming took 6 bases from V and 8 from J; bases not matched to a gene: 13. The CDR3 DNA reads TGTGCCAGCAGCCGGGACAGCCCGCGTTTGGATTCACCCCTCCACTTT. Amino acids: CASSRDSPRLDSPLHF.

V is TRBV2 and J is TRBJ1-3, with 8 bases identical to TRBD1. This CDR3 has 17 amino acids. CDR1 is SNHLY, CDR2 FYNNEI, per germline. J gave up 4 bases and V 6 bases, and 14 bases lay outside the gene matches. The CDR3 bases are TGTGCCAGCAGCTCGGACAGGGATAAGTGGGACGGAAACACCATATATTTT. This translates into CASSSDRDKWDGNTIYF.

This clone appeared a single time. J is TRBJ1-5 and V is TRBV6-1; 10 nucleotides line up with TRBD1. The CDR3 covers 16 residues. After removal of 4 bases from V and 3 bases from J, the junction contained 6 bases not matched to a gene. Per the germline V gene, CDR1 is MNHNS and CDR2 is SASEGT. The CDR3 loop is CASSAGTGVFNQPQHF. The CDR3 DNA reads TGTGCCAGCAGTGCGGGGACAGGGGTTTTCAATCAGCCCCAGCATTTT.

The chain combines TRBV18 with TRBJ2-2; no clear D. The germline V gene encodes CDR1 KGHSH and CDR2 LQKENI. The ends were cut back, 3 bases at V and 1 base at J, with 9 bases in the middle. The length of the CDR3 is 15 residues. The CDR3 DNA reads as TGTGCCAGCTCACCGAGGAGAGAGAACACCGGGGAGCTGTTTTTT. This sequence encodes CASSPRRENTGELFF.

The chain uses TRBV15 and TRBJ1-4; D remains unclear. V lost 3 bases to trimming and J lost 8 bases, with 16 bases between them. CDR3 length: 15 residues. CDR1 LNHNV and CDR2 YYDKDF come from the germline V gene (reference sequence). CDR3 DNA: TGTGCCACCAGCAGTCATCGCGTTCCGGGAGAAAAACTGTTTTTT. This sequence encodes CATSSHRVPGEKLFF.